The 8 T cell receptor beta chains presented below share a single source sample, sequenced in a study of beta chain features in type 1 diabetes. Sequenced material consisted of expressed TCRB transcripts (all of the isolated RNA was reverse transcribed). Data came from immunoSEQ multiplex PCR; TCRdb stores just in-frame clones and leaves some out. Among about 620,000 clones, about a sixth were seen once, and the ten largest hold 0.07% to 0.095%. The sequencing sample was made of naive CD4+ T cells from blood. These receptors all stem from a man younger than 35 in good health.

V and J are TRBV27 and TRBJ2-1, with a weak D call TRBD2 (5 bases). V was pared by 2 bases and J by 13 bases, with 9 bases between. The CDR3 covers 11 residues. Germline CDR1 MNHEY, CDR2 SMNVEV (reference sequence). The DNA for the CDR3 is TGTGCCAGCAGTTTAAGAGGGTTTCAGTTCTTC. Its translation is CASSLRGFQFF.

This clone was seen only a few times. This sequence joins TRBV4-3 and TRBJ2-5, with TRBD1 as a possible D gene (6 bases). Germline V gives CDR1 LGHNA, CDR2 YSLEER. The CDR3 runs 14 residues. V lost 1 base to trimming and J lost 5 bases, with 11 bases between them. For the CDR3, the DNA is TGCGCCAGCAGCCAAGGGACAGTTGAGGAGACCCAGTACTTC. Its protein product is CASSQGTVEETQYF.

This clone was picked up a small number of times. The CDR3 DNA sequence: TGTGCCAGCAGCTTAGCGGGACGGGAGACCCAGTACTTC. It yields the protein CASSLAGRETQYF. The chain combines TRBV7-9 with TRBJ2-5; D might be TRBD1 or TRBD2, each matching 5 bases. Germline V gene data show CDR1 as SEHNR and CDR2 as FQNEAQ (reference sequence). This CDR3 spans 13 amino acids. Trimming removed 0 bases at V and 5 bases at J, with 7 bases between.

CDR3 region: CASSQEGQAYYGYTF. DNA of the CDR3: TGTGCCAGCAGCCAAGAAGGCCAGGCTTACTATGGCTACACCTTC. The chain employs TRBV4-2 and TRBJ1-2; D uncertain. This CDR3 has 15 amino acids. V lost 0 bases and J lost 3, with 11 bases in between. Germline loops: CDR1 LGHNA, CDR2 YNFKEQ.

The rearrangement links TRBV4-3 to TRBJ2-6; 10 bases are shared with TRBD2. The V segment lost 0 bases and the J segment 3 bases; nucleotides outside the gene matches: 5. CDR1 is LGHNA and CDR2 is YSLEER in the germline V gene. The CDR3 extends over 18 amino acids. Here the CDR3 DNA reads TGCGCCAGCAGCCAAGATTTAGCGGGGGGCAGTGGGGCCAACGTCCTGACTTTC. It encodes CASSQDLAGGSGANVLTF.

The table lists this clone with a few counts. V is TRBV18 and J is TRBJ2-1; the match to TRBD1 covers 7 bases. The CDR3 runs 13 residues. From germline, CDR1 is KGHSH and CDR2 LQKENI. V was pared by 3 bases and J by 9 bases, with 5 bases of the junction left unmatched. The CDR3 DNA reads as TGTGCCAGCTCACCTCTGACAGGGAGTGAGCAGTTCTTC. It translates to CASSPLTGSEQFF.

This clone was observed a handful of times. The chain joins TRBV30 to TRBJ1-1; D gene ambiguous. The CDR3 is 16 residues long. Deletions cut 3 bases from V and 2 bases from J, with 19 bases between. In germline, CDR1 is GTSNPN, CDR2 SVGIG (reference sequence). CDR3 DNA: TGTGCCTGGAGACCCCCCTTCGTCAGATTTAACACTGAAGCTTTCTTT. The encoded protein is CAWRPPFVRFNTEAFF. Combining the CDR3 with reference TRBV30 and TRBJ1-1 gives the whole variable domain SQTIHQWPATLVQPVGSPLSLECTVEGTSNPNLYWYRQAAGRGLQLLFYSVGIGQISSEVPQNLSASRPQDRQFILSSKKLLLSDSGFYLCAWRPPFVRFNTEAFFGQGTRLTVV.

V is TRBV7-6 and J is TRBJ1-2; D remains ambiguous. V lost 1 base, J lost 2 bases, and 5 bases lay in between. Germline assignment: CDR1 SGHVS and CDR2 FNYEAQ. This CDR3 is 13 amino acids long. Here the CDR3 reads CASSLEPNYGYTF. The CDR3 DNA sequence: TGTGCCAGCAGCTTAGAACCCAACTATGGCTACACCTTC.